There are a few counts of the clone carrying this TCR beta chain. The CDR3 length is 13 residues. Looked up from germline, CDR1 is GTSNPN and CDR2 is SVGIG (reference sequence). Trimming removed 1 base at V and 9 bases at J, with 13 bases between. Original processing methods: The assay estimated nucleated cells by amplifying reference gene primers. Method: immunoSEQ multiplex PCR; TCRdb's copy keeps in-frame clones and lacks some. D and trimming were read from the DNA, whereas the V and J calls and clone size are those reported in that table. The data contain approximately 140,000 clones, approximately 86% of them seen just once; the ten biggest clones take up 3.5% to 5%. These data originate in a study of blood T cell repertoires in COVID-19. Study context: Italy, Spain and the United States were the sources of the convalescent and acute COVID-19 samples. PBMCs, B-cell-depleted T cells, or T cells provided the cDNA or gDNA that made up the material.

The chain combines TRBV30 with TRBJ1-5; D remains ambiguous. This clonotype was obtained from a woman aged 60-75 years with active or convalescent COVID-19. Material for sequencing was peripheral blood. CDR3: CAWSATSGGPQHF. In DNA form, the CDR3 reads TGTGCCTGGAGTGCGACCTCCGGAGGGCCCCAGCATTTT.